This T cell receptor beta chain was captured by sequencing in a study of blood T cells in healthy people across ages. Together with a sample-barcoded 5' primer, a J-beta primer mix was included in a second PCR lasting about 7 to 11 cycles. All samples gave at least 2.5 million CDR3-containing paired-end reads. TCRdb processed the 5' RACE reads anew with MiXCR; each CDR3 protein has one entry. This table holds around 800,000 distinct CDR3 sequences, around 45% found once. Aged about 6 to 90, donors were systemically healthy Caucasians from Russia. In germline, CDR1 is LGHDT, CDR2 YNNKEL (reference sequence). This CDR3 is 14 amino acids long. V lost 0 bases and J 5 bases, leaving 10 bases between the germline ends. In this sample, this clonotype turned up a few times.

Sequenced input: blood. The chain carries TRBV3-1 and TRBJ1-2; D is perhaps TRBD1 (5 bases). The TCR sequence derives from a man between 60 and 75 years old in good health. The DNA of the CDR3 is TGTGCCAGCAGCCAAGATGTGGAGGGGTATGGCTACACCTTC. It encodes CASSQDVEGYGYTF.